The 23 T cell receptor beta chains listed next were all sequenced from one sample in a study. Using its own MiXCR run on the RT-PCR reads, TCRdb lists one record per CDR3 protein. There are about 700,000 distinct CDR3 sequences in the sample; 14% occur only once, and about 3.6% lies in the top ten. Sequencing was carried out using memory CD4+ T cells from blood. Source of these receptors: a female donor in good health, serving as a healthy control.

This clonotype has ten or more counts. This chain links TRBV20-1 with TRBJ1-1, with 8 bases identical to TRBD1. The trim removed 1 base at V and 9 bases at J, leaving 1 base unmatched. CDR1 DFQATT and CDR2 SNEGSKA come from the germline V gene (reference sequence). The CDR3 is 11 residues long. The CDR3 loop is CSARGTGQAFF. The CDR3 DNA is TGCAGTGCTAGAGGGACAGGGCAAGCTTTCTTT.

This clonotype was seen many times. The V call is TRBV5-1, the J call TRBJ2-7; weak D call: TRBD1 (5 bases). CDR1 SGHRS and CDR2 YFSETQ come from the germline V gene. The CDR3 sequence is 14 residues long. Trimming took off 0 bases at V and 0 bases at J, with 7 bases between the two ends. For the CDR3, the DNA is TGCGCCAGCAGCTTGGGACAGAACTCCTACGAGCAGTACTTC. This translates into CASSLGQNSYEQYF.

Comment on this clonotype: This may come from a read error, since a much larger clone is one base off. V and J are TRBV7-9 and TRBJ1-1; D remains ambiguous. The germline V gene encodes CDR1 SEHNR and CDR2 FQNEAQ (reference sequence). There are 14 residues in the CDR3. Here the CDR3 DNA reads TGTGCCAGCATCTTAGCGGGGAGCTACACTGAAGCTTTCTTT. Translation: CASILAGSYTEAFF.

V is TRBV5-4 and J is TRBJ2-3; unclear D gene. The CDR3 has 15 residues. Trimming left V 0 bases short and J 2 bases short, with 10 bases between. Germline V lookup: CDR1 SGHNT, CDR2 YYREEE (reference sequence). CDR3 sequence reads: CASSLDSRTTDTQYF. The CDR3 bases are TGTGCCAGCAGCTTGGACAGCAGAACCACAGATACGCAGTATTTT.

The chain combines TRBV6-2 or TRBV6-3 with TRBJ1-1; TRBD1 matches 7 bases. The CDR3 contains 15 residues. Germline V lookup: CDR1 MNHEY, CDR2 SVGEGT. V trimming: 4 bases; J trimming: 4 bases; junction bases outside the gene matches: 9. DNA of the CDR3: TGTGCCAGCAGTTCCTACAGGGGCGACTTCACTGAAGCTTTCTTT. This sequence encodes CASSSYRGDFTEAFF.

The chain couples TRBV5-1 to TRBJ2-1; 7 bases align to TRBD2. V trimming: 4 bases; J trimming: 10 bases; junction bases outside the gene matches: 14. The CDR3 spans 15 residues. Germline V gene sequence: CDR1 SGHRS, CDR2 YFSETQ. The CDR3 sequence is CASSEGPGGIVEQFF. Here the CDR3 DNA reads TGCGCCAGCAGCGAGGGGCCCGGGGGGATCGTAGAGCAGTTCTTC.

In this sample, this clonotype turned up a few times. V and J are TRBV4-3 and TRBJ2-2; 10 positions agree with TRBD1. The CDR3 totals 20 residues. With 0 bases clipped from V and 4 bases from J, the junction kept 14 bases outside the gene matches. Germline V gives CDR1 LGHNA, CDR2 YSLEER. CDR3 protein: CASSQEIDRGQLASTGELFF. CDR3 DNA: TGCGCCAGCAGCCAAGAGATCGACAGGGGGCAATTAGCTTCCACCGGGGAGCTGTTTTTT.

The chain has TRBV29-1 and TRBJ2-2; the D is unclear. V lost 5 bases and J lost 1, with 11 bases in between. Germline lookup yields CDR1 SQVTM and CDR2 ANQGSEA. This CDR3 is 14 amino acids long. CDR3 coding DNA: TGCAGCGTTAGGGATTTCGGGAACACCGGGGAGCTGTTTTTT. Protein product: CSVRDFGNTGELFF.

J is TRBJ2-6 and V is TRBV12-3 or TRBV12-4; D unclear. Between the trimmed V and J ends, which lost 6 bases and 2 bases, there was a span of 17 bases. The CDR3 length is 17 residues. CDR3 nucleotides: TGTGCCAGCAGCTTCTCCCCGGGTATCACTGGGGCCAACGTCCTGACTTTC. Amino acid sequence: CASSFSPGITGANVLTF.

The chain recombines TRBV6-2 or TRBV6-3 with TRBJ1-5; D may be TRBD1 (5 bases). The CDR3 sequence is 16 residues long. The V end lost 5 bases, the J end lost 0 bases, and 14 bases lay between the germline ends. Germline V CDR1 and CDR2: MNHEY, SVGEGT. CDR3: CASSPDSLYSNQPQHF. CDR3 sequence (DNA): TGTGCCAGCAGTCCCGACAGTTTATATAGCAATCAGCCCCAGCATTTT.

Details on this clonotype: Given a much more abundant clone one base away, this may be a read error. CDR3 in DNA: TGTGCCAGCAGCCAAGGGACTAGCGGGATGGAGACCCAGCACTTC. Translating it yields CASSQGTSGMETQHF. The chain employs TRBV3-1 and TRBJ2-5, with 12 bases lining up with TRBD2. Germline-derived CDR1 and CDR2 are LGHDT and YNNKEL (reference sequence). This CDR3 has 15 residues.

The genes are TRBV6-6 and TRBJ2-7; 7 bases line up with TRBD2. The CDR3 has 13 residues. In germline, CDR1 is MNHNY, CDR2 SVGAGI (reference sequence). J lost 6 bases, V lost 5 bases, and 7 bases had no gene match. CDR3 in amino acids: CASSQGAGVEQYF. The DNA of the CDR3 is TGTGCCAGCAGTCAAGGGGCGGGAGTCGAGCAGTACTTC.

The table lists this clonotype with a few counts. The V gene is TRBV4-2, the J gene TRBJ2-4, with no clear D. This CDR3 has 15 residues. The V gene's germline CDR1 is LGHNA and CDR2 YNFKEQ. V gave up 0 bases and J gave up 0 bases, with 6 bases separating them. In nucleotides, the CDR3 is TGTGCCAGCAGCCAAGATCGGACAGCCAAAAACATTCAGTACTTC. Its protein is CASSQDRTAKNIQYF.

This clonotype was observed a handful of times. The chain has TRBV20-1 and TRBJ2-3, with D possibly TRBD1 on 5 matching bases. The CDR3 has 15 residues. V shed 0 bases and J shed 2 bases, with 12 bases lying between them. Per the germline V gene, CDR1 is DFQATT and CDR2 is SNEGSKA (reference sequence). The CDR3 coding sequence is TGCAGTGCTAGAGACCCGACAGATTTCACAGATACGCAGTATTTT. This translates into CSARDPTDFTDTQYF.

This clonotype was picked up a small number of times. V usage is TRBV5-1 and J usage is TRBJ1-2; maybe TRBD1 (6 bases). The length of the CDR3 is 15 residues. Germline CDR1 and CDR2: SGHRS and YFSETQ. Trimming removed 0 bases at V and 4 bases at J, with 13 bases between. CDR3 amino acids: CASSLGAGDAYGYTF. The CDR3 DNA reads as TGCGCCAGCAGCTTGGGCGCAGGGGACGCCTATGGCTACACCTTC.

Here the CDR3 DNA reads TGTGCCAGCAGTTTAATGGGCGGGAACACAGATACGCAGTATTTT. This gives the protein CASSLMGGNTDTQYF. The V and J genes are TRBV12-3 or TRBV12-4 and TRBJ2-3; D is perhaps TRBD2 (6 bases). This CDR3 region has 15 residues. V lost 2 bases and J lost 2, with 11 bases in between.

The genes are TRBV7-2 and TRBJ1-4; D is undetermined. The CDR3 covers 12 residues. The germline V gene encodes CDR1 SGHTA and CDR2 FQGNSA. V lost 8 bases and J lost 7, with 11 bases in between. CDR3 region: CASRNQVEKLFF. CDR3 coding DNA: TGTGCCAGCCGAAATCAGGTTGAAAAACTGTTTTTT. The whole variable domain, remainder taken from reference TRBV7-2 and TRBJ1-4, is GAGVSQSPSNKVTEKGKDVELRCDPISGHTALYWYRQSLGQGLEFLIYFQGNSAPDKSGLPSDRFSAERTGGSVSTLTIQRTQQEDSAVYLCASRNQVEKLFFGSGTQLSVL.

This clonotype occurred many times. The chain is built from TRBV12-3 or TRBV12-4 and TRBJ2-2; a possible D gene is TRBD2 (7 bases). V was pared by 6 bases and J by 4 bases, with 18 bases between. The CDR3 contains 16 residues. CDR3: CASSAWGGGGTGELFF. The CDR3 DNA is TGTGCCAGCAGCGCTTGGGGGGGAGGGGGCACCGGGGAGCTGTTTTTT.

The chain couples TRBV7-8 to TRBJ2-1, with D unclear. The CDR3 covers 13 residues. Trimming removed 5 bases at V and 11 bases at J, with 16 bases between. The germline CDR1 and CDR2 sequences are SGHVS and FQNEAQ. The DNA of the CDR3 is TGTGCCAGCAGCGACCTAACGGGTCGACAGCAGTTCTTC. It codes for CASSDLTGRQQFF.

This clonotype has more than one count but fewer than ten. The genes are TRBV3-1 and TRBJ1-2; TRBD1 aligns across 9 bases. The CDR3 runs to 14 residues. Germline trimming cut 0 bases from V and 7 bases from J; bases unmatched to any gene: 3. Per germline, CDR1 LGHDT and CDR2 YNNKEL (reference sequence). CDR3 sequence reads: CASSQEQGAIGYTF. The CDR3 DNA follows: TGTGCCAGCAGCCAAGAACAGGGGGCGATTGGCTACACCTTC.

This clonotype was picked up a small number of times. The chain uses TRBV5-1 and TRBJ2-5, with 10 bases matching TRBD2. The germline CDR1 and CDR2 sequences are SGHRS and YFSETQ. This CDR3 has 14 residues. Germline trimming cut 9 bases from V and 3 bases from J; bases unmatched to any gene: 8. The CDR3 region has the DNA TGCGCCACCCATACCGGGACTAGCGAAGAGACCCAGTACTTC. The encoded protein is CATHTGTSEETQYF.

This clonotype was counted ten times or more. CDR3 DNA sequence: TGTGCCAGCAGTACTCGGACGTGGGGCTACACCTTC. It encodes CASSTRTWGYTF. The chain recombines TRBV12-3 or TRBV12-4 with TRBJ1-2; D ambiguous. The ends were cut back, 5 bases at V and 8 bases at J, with 12 bases in the middle. The CDR3 loop spans 12 amino acids.

This sequence joins TRBV18 and TRBJ1-1; TRBD1 aligns across 9 bases. The CDR3 extends over 14 amino acids. V trimming: 8 bases; J trimming: 0 bases; junction bases outside the gene matches: 4. CDR1 KGHSH and CDR2 LQKENI come from the germline V gene. In DNA, the CDR3 is TGTGCCAGCCGACGGGACAGGGTGAACACTGAAGCTTTCTTT. Its translation: CASRRDRVNTEAFF. The full variable domain, completed using reference TRBV18 and TRBJ1-1, is NAGVMQNPRHLVRRRGQEARLRCSPMKGHSHVYWYRQLPEEGLKFMVYLQKENIIDESGMPKERFSAEFPKEGPSILRIQQVVRGDSAAYFCASRRDRVNTEAFFGQGTRLTVV.